The rows below give T cell receptor beta chains drawn from one sample of a study of cytomegalovirus exposure and HLA in healthy donors. The protocol was immunoSEQ multiplex PCR, while the TCRdb copy is restricted to in-frame clones and leaves out a portion. The table includes under 200,000 clones, roughly three quarters detected once. Specimen: PBMCs. The receptors stem from a woman between 45 and 65 years old in good health and CMV-seronegative. The CDR3 runs from the conserved cysteine through the conserved F or W. Each record gives: V gene, D gene, clone size, CDR3 length, J gene, CDR3 protein, CDR3 DNA. A D gene is named only where the DNA matches it firmly. For some rows the clone size is stated as once, few or many, or as a class when expanded; others skip it.

TRBV19	TRBD1	few	14	TRBJ2-7	CASSTQGASYEQYF	TGTGCCAGTAGTACCCAGGGGGCCTCCTACGAGCAGTACTTC
TRBV19	NA	NA	15	TRBJ2-6	CASSSGQSGANVLTF	TGTGCCAGTAGTAGCGGACAATCTGGGGCCAACGTCCTGACTTTC
TRBV6-6	NA	NA	14	TRBJ1-3	CASSFERSGNTIYF	TGTGCCAGCAGTTTCGAGAGGTCTGGAAACACCATATATTTT
TRBV30	NA	NA	16	TRBJ1-2	CAWSVSFGGRDYGYTF	TGTGCCTGGAGTGTATCGTTCGGGGGAAGGGACTATGGCTACACCTTC
TRBV4-3	NA	NA	14	TRBJ1-5	CASSQERRSQPQHF	TGCGCCAGCAGCCAAGAACGGAGGTCCCAGCCCCAGCATTTT
TRBV9	TRBD2	NA	14	TRBJ2-7	CASSAPGLAYEQYF	TGTGCCAGCAGCGCCCCGGGACTAGCCTACGAGCAGTACTTC
TRBV28	NA	NA	12	TRBJ2-7	CASRPDSYEQYF	TGTGCCAGCAGGCCGGACAGCTACGAGCAGTACTTC
TRBV5-1	TRBD2	NA	17	TRBJ2-2	CASSGGGAVANTGELFF	TGCGCCAGCAGCGGGGGAGGGGCGGTCGCGAACACCGGGGAGCTGTTTTTT
TRBV19	TRBD1	NA	13	TRBJ1-1	CASSTLTGAEAFF	TGTGCCAGTAGTACGCTAACAGGGGCAGAAGCTTTCTTT
TRBV2	NA	NA	13	TRBJ2-5	CASSEMGAKTQYF	TGTGCCAGCAGTGAAATGGGGGCGAAGACCCAGTACTTC
TRBV28	TRBD2	NA	19	TRBJ2-3	CASSLRLAGGMGGTDTQYF	TGTGCCAGCAGTTTAAGGCTAGCGGGAGGAATGGGGGGCACAGATACGCAGTATTTT
TRBV7-7	NA	NA	12	TRBJ2-1	CASSLAGGEQFF	TGTGCCAGCAGCTTAGCGGGGGGTGAGCAGTTCTTC
TRBV15	NA	NA	16	TRBJ1-1	CATSRGSARMNTEAFF	TGTGCCACCAGCAGAGGAAGTGCCAGGATGAACACTGAAGCTTTCTTT
TRBV9	TRBD2	NA	17	TRBJ2-1	CASSVSGRAGKWYEQFF	TGTGCCAGCAGCGTCTCCGGAAGAGCGGGGAAGTGGTATGAGCAGTTCTTC
TRBV5-6	NA	NA	14	TRBJ2-7	CASSFYGLIYEQYF	TGTGCCAGCAGCTTCTATGGACTGATCTACGAGCAGTACTTC
TRBV20-1	NA	NA	11	TRBJ2-7	CSARLGSEQYF	TGCAGTGCTAGGTTGGGGAGCGAGCAGTACTTC
TRBV6-1	TRBD1	NA	16	TRBJ2-7	CASSEAPGQGSYEQYF	TGTGCCAGCAGTGAAGCCCCGGGACAGGGAAGTTACGAGCAGTACTTC
TRBV27	TRBD1	once	15	TRBJ1-2	CASGPSGQNIYGYTF	TGTGCCAGCGGACCTTCGGGACAGAACATCTATGGCTACACCTTC
TRBV9	NA	NA	16	TRBJ2-7	CASSVGPSAPSYEQYF	TGTGCCAGCAGCGTAGGACCCAGCGCCCCGTCCTACGAGCAGTACTTC
TRBV7-2	TRBD2	NA	18	TRBJ2-7	CASSLGRASGRAAAEQYF	TGTGCCAGCAGCTTAGGTCGGGCTAGCGGGAGGGCCGCGGCGGAGCAGTACTTC
TRBV6-5	NA	NA	15	TRBJ2-1	CASNKDGGVRNEQFF	TGTGCCAGCAATAAGGACGGAGGGGTCCGCAATGAGCAGTTCTTC
TRBV28	NA	NA	16	TRBJ2-1	CASSLGRRESYNEQFF	TGTGCCAGCAGTTTAGGTAGACGGGAGTCTTACAATGAGCAGTTCTTC
TRBV4-1	TRBD2	NA	15	TRBJ2-5	CASSQEAGGPRAQYF	TGCGCCAGCAGCCAAGAAGCGGGAGGGCCTAGGGCCCAGTACTTC
TRBV5-4	NA	NA	14	TRBJ2-4	CASTLAGGKNIQYF	TGTGCCAGCACCCTGGCCGGAGGCAAAAACATTCAGTACTTC
TRBV2	TRBD2	NA	14	TRBJ2-5	CASSVGIAGETQYF	TGTGCCAGCAGTGTCGGAATAGCGGGAGAGACCCAGTACTTC
TRBV9	TRBD1	NA	18	TRBJ1-1	CASSAGGGWEQLNTEAFF	TGTGCCAGCAGCGCAGGGGGCGGATGGGAACAGCTGAACACTGAAGCTTTCTTT
TRBV11-2	NA	NA	13	TRBJ1-5	CASSLVGNQPQHF	TGTGCCAGCAGCTTAGTAGGCAATCAGCCCCAGCATTTT
TRBV7-8	NA	NA	15	TRBJ2-7	CASSLGQVDSYEQYF	TGTGCCAGCAGCCTTGGGCAGGTTGACTCCTACGAGCAGTACTTC
TRBV5-6	TRBD2	NA	15	TRBJ2-1	CASSLEGGPNNEQFF	TGTGCCAGCAGCTTGGAGGGAGGGCCAAACAATGAGCAGTTCTTC
TRBV14	NA	NA	13	TRBJ2-7	CASSRRVSYEQYF	TGTGCCAGCAGCCGGCGGGTTAGCTACGAGCAGTACTTC
TRBV28	TRBD1	NA	15	TRBJ2-1	CASSYPGQGMHEQFF	TGTGCCAGCAGTTACCCGGGACAGGGTATGCATGAGCAGTTCTTC
TRBV7-8	TRBD1	NA	15	TRBJ2-7	CASSLVGTGIHEQYF	TGTGCCAGCAGCTTAGTGGGGACAGGTATCCACGAGCAGTACTTC
TRBV4-1	NA	few	16	TRBJ2-7	CASSQEGLGGRDEQYF	TGCGCCAGCAGCCAAGAAGGTCTGGGGGGGCGCGACGAGCAGTACTTC
TRBV11-1	NA	NA	14	TRBJ2-3	CASSANQATDTQYF	TGTGCCAGCAGCGCAAACCAGGCCACAGATACGCAGTATTTT
TRBV28	TRBD2	NA	15	TRBJ2-1	CASRPGLAGVHEQFF	TGTGCCAGCAGGCCGGGACTAGCGGGAGTTCATGAGCAGTTCTTC
TRBV6-5	TRBD1	NA	12	TRBJ1-1	CASSKTGTEAFF	TGTGCCAGCAGTAAGACAGGGACTGAAGCTTTCTTT
TRBV30	NA	few	13	TRBJ2-2	CAWSVLEIGELFF	TGTGCCTGGAGTGTATTGGAGATCGGGGAGCTGTTTTTT
TRBV11-3	TRBD2	NA	13	TRBJ2-3	CASSLLAGDTQYF	TGTGCCAGCAGCTTACTAGCGGGAGATACGCAGTATTTT
TRBV29-1	TRBD2	NA	15	TRBJ2-3	CSATGLADYTDTQYF	TGCAGCGCAACGGGACTAGCGGACTACACAGATACGCAGTATTTT
TRBV28	NA	NA	12	TRBJ1-1	CASSTYQGRAFF	TGTGCCAGCAGTACCTACCAGGGGCGAGCTTTCTTT
TRBV19	TRBD1	NA	15	TRBJ1-5	CASSAGTASNQPQHF	TGTGCCAGTAGTGCCGGGACAGCGAGCAATCAGCCCCAGCATTTT
TRBV11-2	NA	NA	14	TRBJ1-2	CASSTNRRGRGYTF	TGTGCCAGCAGCACCAACAGGAGGGGCAGGGGCTACACCTTC
TRBV28	TRBD1	NA	15	TRBJ1-1	CASSLERTGRQPPFF	TGTGCCAGCAGTTTAGAGAGGACAGGGAGACAACCCCCTTTCTTT
TRBV6-1	TRBD1	NA	14	TRBJ1-2	CASSEGGQSYGYTF	TGTGCCAGCAGTGAAGGGGGACAGAGCTATGGCTACACCTTC
TRBV6-6	TRBD1	NA	14	TRBJ2-7	CASSLRDRGNEQYF	TGTGCCAGCAGTTTAAGGGACAGGGGGAACGAGCAGTACTTC
TRBV27	NA	NA	16	TRBJ2-7	CASSLRGGAGPYEQYF	TGTGCCAGCAGTTTAAGGGGGGGGGCAGGCCCCTACGAGCAGTACTTC
TRBV5-5	TRBD1	NA	14	TRBJ2-5	CASSLVTGKETQYF	TGTGCCAGCAGCTTGGTGACAGGGAAAGAGACCCAGTACTTC
TRBV25-1	NA	NA	15	TRBJ1-2	CASSAQQGAERGYTF	TGTGCCAGCAGTGCACAACAGGGAGCCGAGCGTGGCTACACCTTC
TRBV27	NA	NA	13	TRBJ1-2	CASSLRVNYGYTF	TGTGCCAGCAGTTTGAGGGTTAACTATGGCTACACCTTC
TRBV19	TRBD1	few	15	TRBJ2-3	CASSIGQGAEDTQYF	TGTGCCAGTAGTATCGGACAGGGGGCTGAAGATACGCAGTATTTT
TRBV11-2	NA	NA	14	TRBJ2-7	CASSLVGRSYEQYF	TGTGCCAGCAGCTTAGTTGGCAGATCCTACGAGCAGTACTTC
TRBV5-4	NA	NA	16	TRBJ2-2	CASSLGRGSNTGELFF	TGTGCCAGCAGCTTGGGGAGGGGATCGAACACCGGGGAGCTGTTTTTT
TRBV9	TRBD2	NA	14	TRBJ2-4	CASSVTGTMTIQYF	TGTGCCAGCAGCGTAACTGGGACTATGACCATTCAGTACTTC
TRBV7-3	TRBD2	few	17	TRBJ2-1	CASSSSSSGSSYNEQFF	TGTGCCAGCAGCTCATCCTCTAGCGGGAGCTCCTACAATGAGCAGTTCTTC